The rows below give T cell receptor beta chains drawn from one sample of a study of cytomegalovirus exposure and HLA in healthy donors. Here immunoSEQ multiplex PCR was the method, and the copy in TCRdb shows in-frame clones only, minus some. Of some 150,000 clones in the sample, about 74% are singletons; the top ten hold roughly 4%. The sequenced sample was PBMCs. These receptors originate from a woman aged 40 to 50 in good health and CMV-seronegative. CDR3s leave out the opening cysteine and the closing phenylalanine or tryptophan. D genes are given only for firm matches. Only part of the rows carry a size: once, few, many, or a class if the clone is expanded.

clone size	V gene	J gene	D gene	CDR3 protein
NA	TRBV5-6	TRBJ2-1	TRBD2	ASSPGLAGPYNEQF
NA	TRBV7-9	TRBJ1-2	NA	ASSSPGGINYGYT
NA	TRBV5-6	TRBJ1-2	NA	ASSLAGSGDYGYT
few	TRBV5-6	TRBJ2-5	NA	ASSLVSGGETQY
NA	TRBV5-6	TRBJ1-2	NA	ASSLVRANYGYT
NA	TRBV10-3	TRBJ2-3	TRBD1	AISESWTGSTDTQY
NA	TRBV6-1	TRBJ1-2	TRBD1	ASSLDRISLHGYT
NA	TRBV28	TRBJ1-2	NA	ASSFMAANYGYT
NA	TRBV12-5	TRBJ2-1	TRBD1	ASCGTGDQDNEQF
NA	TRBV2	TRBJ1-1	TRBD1	ATGTGTLNTEAF
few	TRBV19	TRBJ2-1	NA	ASSKGGPYNEQF
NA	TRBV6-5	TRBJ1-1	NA	ASSEQGNTEAF
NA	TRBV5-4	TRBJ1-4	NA	ASSSGQTTNEKLF
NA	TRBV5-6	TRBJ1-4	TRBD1	ASSLAAGGPTNEKLF
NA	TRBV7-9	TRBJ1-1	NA	ASSLGQNTEAF
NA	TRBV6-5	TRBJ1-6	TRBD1	ASSYSGQGDSPLH
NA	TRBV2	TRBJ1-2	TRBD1	ASSPDRGGDYGYT
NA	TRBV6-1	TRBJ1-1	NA	ASSTTANTEAF
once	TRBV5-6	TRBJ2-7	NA	ASSLSSRVGEQY
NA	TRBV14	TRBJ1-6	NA	ASSQRTANSPLH
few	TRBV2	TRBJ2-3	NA	ASGGQRQTDTQY
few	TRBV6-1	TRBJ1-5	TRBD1	ASSGSGTGDQPQH
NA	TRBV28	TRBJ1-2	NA	ASSLAHTAGLPNYGYT
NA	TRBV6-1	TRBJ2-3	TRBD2	ATQILAVGQDTQY
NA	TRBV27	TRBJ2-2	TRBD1	ASSFLPGQLNTGELF
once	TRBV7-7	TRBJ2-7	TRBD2	ASSLGAGGHEQY
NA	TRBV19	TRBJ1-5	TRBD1	ASRDRDQPQH
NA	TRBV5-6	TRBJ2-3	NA	ASSLRQPGDTQY
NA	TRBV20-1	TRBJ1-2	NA	SATGRHGYT